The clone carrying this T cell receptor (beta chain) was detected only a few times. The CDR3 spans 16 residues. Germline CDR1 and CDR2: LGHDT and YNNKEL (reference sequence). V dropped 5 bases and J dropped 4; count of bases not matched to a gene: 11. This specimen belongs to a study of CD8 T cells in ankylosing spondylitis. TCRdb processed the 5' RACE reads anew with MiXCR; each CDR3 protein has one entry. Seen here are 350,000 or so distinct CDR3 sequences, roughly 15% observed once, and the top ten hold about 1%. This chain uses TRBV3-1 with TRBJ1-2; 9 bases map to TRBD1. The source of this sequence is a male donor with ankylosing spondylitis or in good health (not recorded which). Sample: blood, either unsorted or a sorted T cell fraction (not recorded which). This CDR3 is CASSTRTGAIAYGYTF. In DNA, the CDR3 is TGTGCCAGCAGCACGCGGACAGGGGCCATCGCCTATGGCTACACCTTC.